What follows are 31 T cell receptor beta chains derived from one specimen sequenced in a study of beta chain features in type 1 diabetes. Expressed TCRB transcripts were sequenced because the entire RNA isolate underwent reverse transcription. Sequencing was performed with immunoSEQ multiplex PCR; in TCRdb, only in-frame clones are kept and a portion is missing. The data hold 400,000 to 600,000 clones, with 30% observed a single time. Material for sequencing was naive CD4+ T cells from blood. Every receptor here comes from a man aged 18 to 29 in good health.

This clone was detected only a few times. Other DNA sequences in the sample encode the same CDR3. Here the CDR3 DNA reads TGTGCCTGGAGTGTAAGATCGAACGAAAAACTGTTTTTT. This sequence encodes CAWSVRSNEKLFF. The V call is TRBV30, the J call TRBJ1-4, with D hard to call. V lost 0 bases and J 8 bases, leaving 10 bases between the germline ends. The CDR3 spans 13 residues. Germline lookup yields CDR1 GTSNPN and CDR2 SVGIG (reference sequence).

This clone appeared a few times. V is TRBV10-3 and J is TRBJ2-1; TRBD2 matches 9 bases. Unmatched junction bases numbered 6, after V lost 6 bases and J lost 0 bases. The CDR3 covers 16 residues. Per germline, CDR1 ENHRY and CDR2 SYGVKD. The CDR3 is CAIRPSGMGSYNEQFF. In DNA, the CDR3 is TGTGCCATCAGGCCTAGCGGGATGGGCTCCTACAATGAGCAGTTCTTC.

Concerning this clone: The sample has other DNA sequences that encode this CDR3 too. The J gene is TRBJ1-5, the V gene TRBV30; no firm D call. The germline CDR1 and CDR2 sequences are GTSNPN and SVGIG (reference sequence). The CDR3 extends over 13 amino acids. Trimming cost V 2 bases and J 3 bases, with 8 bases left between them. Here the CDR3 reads CAWSRRDNQPQHF. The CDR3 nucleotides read TGTGCCTGGAGTAGGAGGGACAATCAGCCCCAGCATTTT.

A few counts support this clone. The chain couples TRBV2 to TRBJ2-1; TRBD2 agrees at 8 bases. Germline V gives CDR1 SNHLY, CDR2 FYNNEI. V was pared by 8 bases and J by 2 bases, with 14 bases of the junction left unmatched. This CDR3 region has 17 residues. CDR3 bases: TGTGCCAGCGGATTAATTTTTAGCGGGAAACCCTACAATGAGCAGTTCTTC. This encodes CASGLIFSGKPYNEQFF. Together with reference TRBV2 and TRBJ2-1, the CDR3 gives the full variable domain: EPEVTQTPSHQVTQMGQEVILRCVPISNHLYFYWYRQILGQKVEFLVSFYNNEISEKSEIFDDQFSVERPDGSNFTLKIRSTKLEDSAMYFCASGLIFSGKPYNEQFFGPGTRLTVL.

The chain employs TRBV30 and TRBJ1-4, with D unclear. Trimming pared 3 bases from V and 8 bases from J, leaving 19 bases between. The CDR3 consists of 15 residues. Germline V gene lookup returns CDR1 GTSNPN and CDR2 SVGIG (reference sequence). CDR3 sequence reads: CAWSPSGRVEEKLFF. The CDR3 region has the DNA TGTGCCTGGAGCCCCTCTGGGAGGGTTGAGGAAAAACTGTTTTTT.

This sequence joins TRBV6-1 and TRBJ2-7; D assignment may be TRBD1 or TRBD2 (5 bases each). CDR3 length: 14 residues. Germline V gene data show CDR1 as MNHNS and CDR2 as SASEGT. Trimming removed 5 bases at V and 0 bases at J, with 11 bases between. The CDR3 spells CASSLGTSSYEQYF. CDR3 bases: TGTGCCAGCAGTTTGGGGACCAGCTCCTACGAGCAGTACTTC.

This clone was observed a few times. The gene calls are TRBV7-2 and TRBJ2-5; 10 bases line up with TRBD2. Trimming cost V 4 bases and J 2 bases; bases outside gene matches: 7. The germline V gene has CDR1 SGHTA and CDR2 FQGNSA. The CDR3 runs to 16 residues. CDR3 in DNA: TGTGCCAGCAGCTCAGGACTAGCGGCGGCGCAAGAGACCCAGTACTTC. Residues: CASSSGLAAAQETQYF.

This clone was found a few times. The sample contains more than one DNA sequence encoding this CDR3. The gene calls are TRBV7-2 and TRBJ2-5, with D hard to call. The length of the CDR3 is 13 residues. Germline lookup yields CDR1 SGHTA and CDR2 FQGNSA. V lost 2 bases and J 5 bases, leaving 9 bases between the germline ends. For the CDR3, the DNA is TGTGCCAGCAGCTTACTGGTTCGGGAGACCCAGTACTTC. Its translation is CASSLLVRETQYF. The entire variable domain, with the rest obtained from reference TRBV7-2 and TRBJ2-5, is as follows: GAGVSQSPSNKVTEKGKDVELRCDPISGHTALYWYRQSLGQGLEFLIYFQGNSAPDKSGLPSDRFSAERTGGSVSTLTIQRTQQEDSAVYLCASSLLVRETQYFGPGTRLLVL.

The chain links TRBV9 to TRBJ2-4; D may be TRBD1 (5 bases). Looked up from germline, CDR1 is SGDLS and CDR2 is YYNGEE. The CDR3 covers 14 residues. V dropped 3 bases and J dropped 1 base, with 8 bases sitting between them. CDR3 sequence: CASSAGMAKNIQYF. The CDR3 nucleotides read TGTGCCAGCAGCGCAGGGATGGCCAAAAACATTCAGTACTTC.

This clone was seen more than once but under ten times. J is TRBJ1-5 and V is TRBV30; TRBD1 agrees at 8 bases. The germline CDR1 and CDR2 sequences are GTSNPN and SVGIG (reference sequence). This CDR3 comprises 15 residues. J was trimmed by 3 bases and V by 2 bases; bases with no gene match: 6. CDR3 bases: TGTGCCTGGAGTTCAGACAGGGGTAACAATCAGCCCCAGCATTTT. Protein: CAWSSDRGNNQPQHF.

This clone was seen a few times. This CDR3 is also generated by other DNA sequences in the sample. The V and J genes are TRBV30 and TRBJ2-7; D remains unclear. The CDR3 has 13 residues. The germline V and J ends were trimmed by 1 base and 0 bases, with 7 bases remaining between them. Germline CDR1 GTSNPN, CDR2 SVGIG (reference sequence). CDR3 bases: TGTGCCTGGAGTGGTGGAAGCTCCTACGAGCAGTACTTC. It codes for CAWSGGSSYEQYF.

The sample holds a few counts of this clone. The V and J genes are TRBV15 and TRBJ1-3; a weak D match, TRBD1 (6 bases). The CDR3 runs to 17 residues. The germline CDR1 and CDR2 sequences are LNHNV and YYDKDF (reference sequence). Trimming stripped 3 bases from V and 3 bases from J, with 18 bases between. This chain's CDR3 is CATSRGHTTGSGNTIYF. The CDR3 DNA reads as TGTGCCACCAGCAGGGGACATACCACCGGGAGTGGAAACACCATATATTTT.

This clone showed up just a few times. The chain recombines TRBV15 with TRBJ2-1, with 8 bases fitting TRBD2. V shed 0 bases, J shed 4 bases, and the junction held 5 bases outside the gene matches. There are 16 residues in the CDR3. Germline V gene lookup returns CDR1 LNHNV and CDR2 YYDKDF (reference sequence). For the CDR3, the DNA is TGTGCCACCAGCAGAGAGGGGACTAGACTGTACAATGAGCAGTTCTTC. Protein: CATSREGTRLYNEQFF.

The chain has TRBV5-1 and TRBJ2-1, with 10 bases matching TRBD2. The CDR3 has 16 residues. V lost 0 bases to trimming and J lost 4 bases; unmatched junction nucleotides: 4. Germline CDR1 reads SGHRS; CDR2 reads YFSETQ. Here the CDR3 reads CASSLAGTSVYNEQFF. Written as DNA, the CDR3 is TGCGCCAGCAGCTTGGCCGGGACTAGCGTATACAATGAGCAGTTCTTC.

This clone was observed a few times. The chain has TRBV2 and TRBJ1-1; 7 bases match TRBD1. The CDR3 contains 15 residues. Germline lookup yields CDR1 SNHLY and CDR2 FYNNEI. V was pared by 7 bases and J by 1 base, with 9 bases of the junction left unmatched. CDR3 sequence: CASTPSGTENTEAFF. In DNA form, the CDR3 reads TGTGCCAGCACCCCCTCCGGGACAGAGAACACTGAAGCTTTCTTT.

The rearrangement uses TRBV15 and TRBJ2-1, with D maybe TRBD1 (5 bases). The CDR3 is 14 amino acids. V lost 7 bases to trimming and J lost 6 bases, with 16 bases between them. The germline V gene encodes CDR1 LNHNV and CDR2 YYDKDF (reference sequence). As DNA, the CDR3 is TGTGCCACCATCCCCAGAAGGGGATCCAATGAGCAGTTCTTC. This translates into CATIPRRGSNEQFF.

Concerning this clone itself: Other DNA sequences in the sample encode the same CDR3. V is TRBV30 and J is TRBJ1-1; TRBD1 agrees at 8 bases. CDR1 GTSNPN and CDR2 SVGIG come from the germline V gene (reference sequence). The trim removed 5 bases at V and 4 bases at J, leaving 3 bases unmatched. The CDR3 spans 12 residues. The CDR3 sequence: CAWGQGGTEAFF. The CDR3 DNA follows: TGTGCCTGGGGACAGGGAGGCACTGAAGCTTTCTTT.

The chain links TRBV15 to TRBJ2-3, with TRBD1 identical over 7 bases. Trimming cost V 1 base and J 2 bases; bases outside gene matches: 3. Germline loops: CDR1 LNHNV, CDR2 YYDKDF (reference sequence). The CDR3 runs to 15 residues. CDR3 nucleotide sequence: TGTGCCACCAGCAGAGTGGGACAGCACACAGATACGCAGTATTTT. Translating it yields CATSRVGQHTDTQYF.

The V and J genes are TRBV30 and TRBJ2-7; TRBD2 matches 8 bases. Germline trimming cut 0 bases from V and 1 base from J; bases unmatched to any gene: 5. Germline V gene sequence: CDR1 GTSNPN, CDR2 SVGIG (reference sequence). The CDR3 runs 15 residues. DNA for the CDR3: TGTGCCTGGAGTGTATCAGCGGGAGTTTCCTACGAGCAGTACTTC. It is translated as CAWSVSAGVSYEQYF. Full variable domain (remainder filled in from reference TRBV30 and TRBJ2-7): SQTIHQWPATLVQPVGSPLSLECTVEGTSNPNLYWYRQAAGRGLQLLFYSVGIGQISSEVPQNLSASRPQDRQFILSSKKLLLSDSGFYLCAWSVSAGVSYEQYFGPGTRLTVT.

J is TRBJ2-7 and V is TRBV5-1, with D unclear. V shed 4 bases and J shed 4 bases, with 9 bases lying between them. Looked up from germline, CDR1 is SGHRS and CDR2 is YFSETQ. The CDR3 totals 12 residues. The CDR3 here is CASSADGYEQYF. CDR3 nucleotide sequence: TGCGCCAGCAGCGCGGACGGATACGAGCAGTACTTC. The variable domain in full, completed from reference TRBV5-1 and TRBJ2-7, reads KAGVTQTPRYLIKTRGQQVTLSCSPISGHRSVSWYQQTPGQGLQFLFEYFSETQRNKGNFPGRFSGRQFSNSRSEMNVSTLELGDSALYLCASSADGYEQYFGPGTRLTVT.

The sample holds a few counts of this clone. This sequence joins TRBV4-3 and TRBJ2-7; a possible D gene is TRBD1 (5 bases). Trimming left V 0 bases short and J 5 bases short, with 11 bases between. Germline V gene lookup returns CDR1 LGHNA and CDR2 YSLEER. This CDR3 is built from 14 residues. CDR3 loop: CASSQDARAHEQYF. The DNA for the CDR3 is TGCGCCAGCAGCCAAGATGCCAGGGCCCACGAGCAGTACTTC.

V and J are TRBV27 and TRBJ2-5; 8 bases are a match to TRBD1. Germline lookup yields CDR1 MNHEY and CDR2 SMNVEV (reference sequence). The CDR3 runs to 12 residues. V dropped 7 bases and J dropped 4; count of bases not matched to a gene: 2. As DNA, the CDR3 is TGTGCCAGCATTGACAGGGGAGAGACCCAGTACTTC. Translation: CASIDRGETQYF.

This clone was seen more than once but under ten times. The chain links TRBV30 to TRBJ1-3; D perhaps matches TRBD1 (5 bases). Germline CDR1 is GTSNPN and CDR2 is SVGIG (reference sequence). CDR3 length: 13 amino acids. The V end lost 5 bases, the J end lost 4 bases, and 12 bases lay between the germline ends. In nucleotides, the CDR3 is TGTGCCTGGGCCCCGGGACGCGGAAACACCATATATTTT. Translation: CAWAPGRGNTIYF.

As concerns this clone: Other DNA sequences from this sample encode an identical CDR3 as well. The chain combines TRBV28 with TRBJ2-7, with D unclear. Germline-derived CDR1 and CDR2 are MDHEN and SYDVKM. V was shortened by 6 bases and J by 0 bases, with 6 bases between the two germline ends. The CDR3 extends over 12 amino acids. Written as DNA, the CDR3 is TGTGCCAGCAGACTCAGCTCCTACGAGCAGTACTTC. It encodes CASRLSSYEQYF.

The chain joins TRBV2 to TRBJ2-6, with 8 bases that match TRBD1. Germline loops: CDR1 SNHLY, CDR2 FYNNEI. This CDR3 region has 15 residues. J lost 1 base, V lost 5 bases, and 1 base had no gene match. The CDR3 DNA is TGTGCCAGCAGTAGGACAGGGTCTGGGGCCAACGTCCTGACTTTC. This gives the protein CASSRTGSGANVLTF.

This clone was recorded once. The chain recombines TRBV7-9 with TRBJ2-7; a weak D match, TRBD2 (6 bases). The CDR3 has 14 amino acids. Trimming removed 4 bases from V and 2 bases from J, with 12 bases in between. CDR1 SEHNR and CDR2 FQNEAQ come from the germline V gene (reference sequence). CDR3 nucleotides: TGTGCCAGCAGCTCCCGGACGGGGGCCTACGAGCAGTACTTC. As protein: CASSSRTGAYEQYF.

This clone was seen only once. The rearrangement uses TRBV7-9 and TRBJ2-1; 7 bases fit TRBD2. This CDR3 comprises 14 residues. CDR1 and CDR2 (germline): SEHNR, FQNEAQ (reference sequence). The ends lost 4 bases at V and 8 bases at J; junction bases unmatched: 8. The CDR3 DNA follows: TGTGCCAGCAGCTCCCACGGGGGGAGCGATGAGCAGTTCTTC. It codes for CASSSHGGSDEQFF.

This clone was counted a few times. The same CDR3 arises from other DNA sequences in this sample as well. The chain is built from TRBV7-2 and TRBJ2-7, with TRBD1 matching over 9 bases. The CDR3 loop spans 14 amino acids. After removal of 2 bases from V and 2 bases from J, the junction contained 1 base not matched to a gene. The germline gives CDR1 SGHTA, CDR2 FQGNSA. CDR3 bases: TGTGCCAGCAGCTTAAGGGACAGGGCCTACGAGCAGTACTTC. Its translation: CASSLRDRAYEQYF.

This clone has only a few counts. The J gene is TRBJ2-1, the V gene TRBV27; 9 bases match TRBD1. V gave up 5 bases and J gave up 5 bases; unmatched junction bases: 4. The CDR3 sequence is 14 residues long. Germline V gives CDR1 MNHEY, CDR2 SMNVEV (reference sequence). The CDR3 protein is CASSGDRANNEQFF. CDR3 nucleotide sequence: TGTGCCAGCAGTGGGGACAGGGCCAACAATGAGCAGTTCTTC.

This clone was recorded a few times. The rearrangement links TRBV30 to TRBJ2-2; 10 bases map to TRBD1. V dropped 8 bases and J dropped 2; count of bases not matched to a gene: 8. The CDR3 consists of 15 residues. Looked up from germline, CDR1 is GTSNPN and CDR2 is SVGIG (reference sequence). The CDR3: CAVRQGAENTGELFF. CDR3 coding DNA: TGTGCCGTCCGACAGGGGGCGGAAAACACCGGGGAGCTGTTTTTT.

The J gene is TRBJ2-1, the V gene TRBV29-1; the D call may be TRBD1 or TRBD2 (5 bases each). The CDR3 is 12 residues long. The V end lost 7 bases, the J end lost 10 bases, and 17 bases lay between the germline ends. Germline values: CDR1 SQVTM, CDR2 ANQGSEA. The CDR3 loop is CSGHESGTEQFF. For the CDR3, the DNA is TGCAGCGGCCACGAAAGTGGGACGGAGCAGTTCTTC.